This T cell receptor (beta chain) stems from a study of shared clonotypes between healthy human individuals. Splitting of each subset's genomic DNA was done evenly across several immunoSEQ plates. The method was immunoSEQ multiplex PCR; TCRdb's version includes in-frame clones alone and lacks a portion of them. The sample has 2 million to 2.5 million clones, approximately 94% seen once. Trimming removed 3 bases from V and 7 bases from J, with 9 bases in between. This CDR3 is 12 amino acids long. Germline values: CDR1 SGHTA, CDR2 FQGNSA. Points from the study as a whole: Non-shared clonotypes had lower generation probabilities than those shared by all four donors.

This clone was recorded once. Its antigen remains unknown. The sequenced sample was naive CD4+ T cells sorted from blood. Subset of the sample: CD45RA+ positively selected. The genes are TRBV7-2 and TRBJ1-2, with no clear D. The receptor's source is a man between 18 and 29 years old in good health. The chain's CDR3 is CASSFLGSGYTF. CDR3 nucleotides: TGTGCCAGCAGCTTCTTGGGCAGTGGCTACACCTTC.